This record covers a single T cell receptor beta chain. Antigen specificity is unknown. The sample belongs to a study of T cell responses to AZD1222 COVID-19 vaccine. Assay used: immunoSEQ multiplex PCR; TCRdb lists only in-frame clones, some missing. The sample records about 110,000 clones, roughly 92% being singletons. From germline, CDR1 is MGHDK and CDR2 SYGVNS. The CDR3 consists of 15 residues. V was pared by 4 bases and J by 5 bases, with 14 bases between. Study-wide results and caveats: Targets within unmutated variant regions were reportedly found for nearly half of spike-specific TCRs. Dominant at 160-218 and 743-854, vaccine-associated CD4 TCRs also spanned spike. Two AZD1222 administrations were followed by greater Spike-specific TCR breadth and depth. Without day 14 samples, only post-peak T cell repertoires were studied.

This receptor was identified in an adult who received the AZD1222 COVID-19 vaccine. The specimen comprised peripheral blood, sampled 28 days after the second AZD1222 dose. The chain has TRBV25-1 and TRBJ1-4; D unclear. The CDR3 sequence: CASSAPGVRNEKLFF. The CDR3 coding sequence is TGTGCCAGCAGTGCCCCCGGTGTACGGAATGAAAAACTGTTTTTT. The full variable domain, rest sourced from reference TRBV25-1 and TRBJ1-4, is EADIYQTPRYLVIGTGKKITLECSQTMGHDKMYWYQQDPGMELHLIHYSYGVNSTEKGDLSSESTVSRIRTEHFPLTLESARPSHTSQYLCASSAPGVRNEKLFFGSGTQLSVL.